One and the same sample provided the 26 T cell receptor beta chains below, sequenced in a study of post-analysis software for immune sequencing data. Study-wide points: Patients used about 5 TRBV segments, including TRBV5-6, TRBV5-1 and TRBV20-1, more often than controls.

Their recognized antigens are unknown. Included in the TCR beta cDNA libraries were unique molecular identifiers. One entry per CDR3 protein, called by TCRdb with MiXCR from the PCR reads. The repertoire holds a few hundred thousand distinct CDR3 sequences, approximately 38% seen once, with approximately 7.1% in the top ten. Input material: blood. Receptors were obtained from a girl aged 2-10 years with multiple sclerosis.

The V and J genes are TRBV5-1 and TRBJ2-3, with 9 bases fitting TRBD1. The V segment lost 2 bases and the J segment 5 bases; nucleotides outside the gene matches: 9. CDR3 length equals 16 residues. Germline V gene lookup returns CDR1 SGHRS and CDR2 YFSETQ. The CDR3 loop is CASSLPGQGKGDTQYF. For the CDR3, the DNA is TGCGCCAGCAGCTTACCGGGACAGGGAAAGGGAGATACGCAGTATTTT.

The rearrangement links TRBV29-1 to TRBJ2-3; a possible D gene is TRBD1 (5 bases). The V and J ends lost 4 bases and 4 bases respectively, with 15 bases between them. CDR3 length: 14 amino acids. The germline CDR1 and CDR2 sequences are SQVTM and ANQGSEA. CDR3 nucleotides: TGCAGCGTTGGCGGCAGGGTTGTGGCAGATACGCAGTATTTT. It translates to CSVGGRVVADTQYF.

Notes on this clonotype: One end of the junction varies from germline; a read error may be responsible. The V call is TRBV20-1, the J call TRBJ1-4; 8 bases are shared with TRBD1. CDR3 size: 14 residues. From germline, CDR1 is DFQATT and CDR2 SNEGSKA (reference sequence). The CDR3 sequence: CSARVVTGDERLFF. The CDR3 DNA is TGCAGTGCTAGAGTGGTGACAGGGGATGAAAGACTGTTTTTT.

This clonotype came up a few times. The genes are TRBV12-3 or TRBV12-4 and TRBJ2-3; D not certain. The CDR3 totals 13 residues. V gave up 9 bases and J gave up 4 bases, with 14 bases separating them. The CDR3 sequence is CASSSSTADTQYF. The CDR3 coding sequence is TGTGCCAGTTCCAGTTCAACGGCAGATACGCAGTATTTT.

The V call is TRBV7-3, the J call TRBJ1-1, with 7 bases lining up with TRBD1. The J segment lost 10 bases and the V segment lost 4 bases, leaving 9 bases of the junction unmatched. The CDR3 totals 13 residues. Per the germline V gene, CDR1 is SGHTA and CDR2 is FQGTGA. Here the CDR3 DNA reads TGTGCCAGCAGCTCGTCAGGGGGGAACACAGCTTTCTTT. Its translation is CASSSSGGNTAFF. Filled out from reference TRBV7-3 and TRBJ1-1, the complete variable domain reads GAGVSQTPSNKVTEKGKYVELRCDPISGHTALYWYRQSLGQGPEFLIYFQGTGAADDSGLPNDRFFAVRPEGSVSTLKIQRTERGDSAVYLCASSSSGGNTAFFGQGTRLTVV.

J is TRBJ2-6 and V is TRBV25-1; D not certain. The ends were cut back, 6 bases at V and 0 bases at J, with 18 bases in the middle. Per the germline V gene, CDR1 is MGHDK and CDR2 is SYGVNS. This CDR3 has 18 residues. CDR3 in amino acids: CASSNAAFLLSGANVLTF. DNA for the CDR3: TGTGCCAGCAGCAACGCTGCGTTCTTGCTCTCTGGGGCCAACGTCCTGACTTTC.

This clonotype has more than one count but fewer than ten. The chain recombines TRBV20-1 with TRBJ2-5; 8 nucleotides line up with TRBD2. From germline, CDR1 is DFQATT and CDR2 SNEGSKA (reference sequence). The CDR3 is 14 amino acids. The V segment lost 3 bases and the J segment 2 bases; nucleotides outside the gene matches: 5. The CDR3 sequence is CSARDPGGQETQYF. In nucleotides, the CDR3 is TGCAGTGCTAGGGACCCGGGGGGGCAAGAGACCCAGTACTTC.

The rearrangement uses TRBV9 and TRBJ2-5; D is perhaps TRBD1 or TRBD2 (5 bases each). The J call may be mistaken, given a closer DNA end match to TRBJ2-4. CDR3 length equals 16 residues. Germline CDR1 SGDLS, CDR2 YYNGEE. CDR3 loop: CASSPQGGIWGDIQYF. Here the CDR3 DNA reads TGTGCCAGCAGCCCCCAAGGAGGAATCTGGGGCGACATTCAGTACTTC.

The V call is TRBV18, the J call TRBJ1-4; no clear D gene. The CDR3 sequence is 16 residues long. Germline assignment: CDR1 KGHSH and CDR2 LQKENI. Trimming left V 2 bases short and J 5 bases short, with 15 bases between. DNA for the CDR3: TGTGCCAGCTCACCAGCGGTAACCGTTGGGAATGAAAAACTGTTTTTT. This sequence encodes CASSPAVTVGNEKLFF.

The V gene is TRBV4-3, the J gene TRBJ2-5, with 11 bases matching TRBD2. Losses at the gene ends were 0 bases for V and 11 bases for J; bases not matched to a gene: 17. The CDR3 length is 18 residues. The germline V gene encodes CDR1 LGHNA and CDR2 YSLEER. The CDR3 coding sequence is TGCGCCAGCAGCCAAGACCCACATCTAGCGGGAGGAAACAATGAGCAGTACTTC. Amino acids: CASSQDPHLAGGNNEQYF.

The V gene is TRBV5-1, the J gene TRBJ2-5; D ambiguous. The CDR3 contains 15 residues. Per germline, CDR1 SGHRS and CDR2 YFSETQ. Trimming took 3 bases from V and 5 from J, leaving 17 bases between them. CDR3 in DNA: TGCGCCAGCAGCTCCCTAGTGGGCAGTGGGGAGACCCAGTACTTC. It yields the protein CASSSLVGSGETQYF.

DNA for the CDR3: TGTGCCAGCAGCTTACAGGGCGGGACTAGCACAGATACGCAGTATTTT. This gives the protein CASSLQGGTSTDTQYF. V and J are TRBV7-2 and TRBJ2-3; the D gene is possibly TRBD2 (6 bases). The V gene's germline CDR1 is SGHTA and CDR2 FQGNSA. The CDR3 extends over 16 amino acids. Trimming left V 2 bases short and J 0 bases short, with 12 bases between.

This clonotype has a handful of counts. This rearrangement joins TRBV28 to TRBJ1-2; tentative D call: TRBD1 (5 bases). Germline V CDR1 and CDR2: MDHEN, SYDVKM. Trimming cost V 3 bases and J 8 bases, with 16 bases left between them. The CDR3 contains 14 residues. As DNA, the CDR3 is TGTGCCAGCAGTTTGACGATTGGGGCGGGCGGCTACACCTTC. Translated, it gives CASSLTIGAGGYTF.

The chain is built from TRBV5-6 and TRBJ1-5; perhaps TRBD1 as D (5 bases). Germline V gene data show CDR1 as SGHDT and CDR2 as YYEEEE. This CDR3 is built from 15 residues. The ends were cut back, 1 base at V and 4 bases at J, with 12 bases in the middle. The CDR3 reads CASSLFGAVNQPQHF. The DNA for the CDR3 is TGTGCCAGCAGCTTGTTTGGGGCAGTGAATCAGCCCCAGCATTTT.

V usage is TRBV7-3 and J usage is TRBJ2-2, with 8 bases fitting TRBD2. The CDR3 covers 16 residues. The V segment lost 4 bases and the J segment 2 bases; nucleotides outside the gene matches: 6. Germline lookup yields CDR1 SGHTA and CDR2 FQGTGA. The CDR3 loop reads CASSYLAGPNTGELFF. For the CDR3, the DNA is TGTGCCAGCAGCTATCTAGCGGGCCCAAACACCGGGGAGCTGTTTTTT.

This chain links TRBV27 with TRBJ2-7; 8 bases are shared with TRBD1. Trimming took 1 base from V and 3 from J; bases not matched to a gene: 2. This CDR3 has 14 amino acids. The germline V gene encodes CDR1 MNHEY and CDR2 SMNVEV (reference sequence). This CDR3 is CASSLLGTGYEQYF. The CDR3 bases are TGTGCCAGCAGTTTATTGGGGACAGGCTACGAGCAGTACTTC.

The chain recombines TRBV5-1 with TRBJ2-3; 8 bases are shared with TRBD2. The trim removed 0 bases at V and 4 bases at J, leaving 16 bases unmatched. CDR3 length equals 19 residues. Germline CDR1 is SGHRS and CDR2 is YFSETQ. CDR3 sequence (DNA): TGCGCCAGCAGCTTGGTTCCCCCCTGGCGGGGGGCCCAACCAGATACGCAGTATTTT. Amino acid sequence: CASSLVPPWRGAQPDTQYF.

The chain uses TRBV7-2 and TRBJ2-1, with D perhaps TRBD2 (6 bases). The CDR3 has 17 amino acids. Trimming left V 6 bases short and J 4 bases short, with 22 bases between. From germline, CDR1 is SGHTA and CDR2 FQGNSA. The CDR3 sequence: CASSGTPPGTSYNEQFF. The DNA of the CDR3 is TGTGCCAGCAGTGGGACTCCTCCCGGGACGTCGTACAATGAGCAGTTCTTC.

This chain connects TRBV28 to TRBJ2-1, with 14 positions matching TRBD2. Germline V gene data show CDR1 as MDHEN and CDR2 as SYDVKM. The CDR3 extends over 16 amino acids. Trimming at V came to 6 bases and at J to 8 bases, leaving 9 bases not matched to a gene. Here the CDR3 DNA reads TGTGCCAGCAGGCCAGCCGGGACTAGCGGGAGTTATGAGCAGTTCTTC. Amino acids: CASRPAGTSGSYEQFF.

J is TRBJ2-1 and V is TRBV29-1; 10 bases line up with TRBD1. V gave up 0 bases and J gave up 9 bases; unmatched junction bases: 11. The CDR3 runs to 16 residues. Germline V CDR1 and CDR2: SQVTM, ANQGSEA. CDR3 DNA: TGCAGCGTTGAAGAGTGGGGGGACAGGGGAAAGGGTGAGCAGTTCTTC. Amino acid sequence: CSVEEWGDRGKGEQFF.

The V call is TRBV6-2 or TRBV6-3, the J call TRBJ2-1; 7 bases map to TRBD2. The ends lost 3 bases at V and 9 bases at J; junction bases unmatched: 11. Per germline, CDR1 MNHEY and CDR2 SVGEGT. This CDR3 region has 15 residues. CDR3 sequence reads: CASSYFRRGGSEQFF. The CDR3 nucleotides read TGTGCCAGCAGTTATTTCCGCCGCGGGGGAAGTGAGCAGTTCTTC.

This clonotype was seen once. The chain carries TRBV6-2 or TRBV6-3 and TRBJ2-7, with TRBD2 matching over 9 bases. V was pared by 4 bases and J by 2 bases, with 3 bases of the junction left unmatched. This CDR3 is built from 14 residues. Per germline, CDR1 MNHEY and CDR2 SVGEGT. The DNA for the CDR3 is TGTGCCAGCAGTTCACCTAGCGGGGCCTACGAGCAGTACTTC. This translates into CASSSPSGAYEQYF.

The sample holds a few counts of this clonotype. V is TRBV7-9 and J is TRBJ1-5; D unclear. Trimming removed 0 bases at V and 4 bases at J, with 7 bases between. The V gene's germline CDR1 is SEHNR and CDR2 FQNEAQ (reference sequence). This CDR3 spans 14 amino acids. CDR3 DNA: TGTGCCAGCAGCTTAGCCGGGTTTAATCAGCCCCAGCATTTT. It translates to CASSLAGFNQPQHF.

The rearrangement joins TRBV4-1 to TRBJ2-1; 7 bases match TRBD1. Trimming cost V 4 bases and J 6 bases; bases outside gene matches: 3. CDR3 length equals 13 residues. Germline V CDR1 and CDR2: MGHRA, YSYEKL. The CDR3 DNA follows: TGCGCCAGCAGCCCAAGGGGGCGCAATGAGCAGTTCTTC. Translated: CASSPRGRNEQFF.

The chain joins TRBV29-1 to TRBJ2-1; D is unclear. Trimming removed 5 bases at V and 3 bases at J, with 11 bases between. The CDR3 runs 13 residues. CDR1 SQVTM and CDR2 ANQGSEA come from the germline V gene. The CDR3 loop is CSVIVENYNEQFF. The CDR3 DNA reads as TGCAGCGTTATAGTAGAAAACTACAATGAGCAGTTCTTC.

The chain combines TRBV25-1 with TRBJ2-1; 11 positions agree with TRBD1. CDR1 is MGHDK and CDR2 is SYGVNS in the germline V gene. Germline trimming cut 3 bases from V and 7 bases from J; bases unmatched to any gene: 5. There are 15 residues in the CDR3. DNA of the CDR3: TGTGCCAGCAGTGAGCCGGGACAGGGGGGGAATGAGCAGTTCTTC. Its protein product is CASSEPGQGGNEQFF.